The present T cell receptor (beta chain) was sequenced within a study of cytomegalovirus exposure and HLA in healthy donors. At the level of the study: HLA-typed donors were the source of about 90 million unique TCRs held in an early data release. Across 350 to 500 genotyped donors, 81% landed in the Caucasian-associated ancestry cluster.

Regarding the study as a whole: Specificity of a few CMV-associated chains for CMV antigens was verified in vitro.

Comments on this clone: Its antigen is undetermined.

This CDR3 is 14 amino acids long. Germline lookup yields CDR1 MDHEN and CDR2 SYDVKM. Unmatched junction bases numbered 3, after V lost 4 bases and J lost 3 bases. PCR used 60 Vbeta primers and 13 Jbeta primers. Using immunoSEQ multiplex PCR, the repertoire was profiled, and TCRdb retains in-frame clones only, with some absent. The data contain approximately 200,000 clones, around four fifths of them seen just once; the ten biggest clones take up 5.5% to 7.5%. The V gene is TRBV28, the J gene TRBJ1-2; TRBD1 matches 9 bases. Sequencing was carried out using PBMCs. This TCR was sampled from a woman aged 45-65 years in good health and CMV-seropositive. The CDR3 nucleotides read TGTGCCAGCAGTTCCACAGGGGGCGACTATGGCTACACCTTC. Its protein product is CASSSTGGDYGYTF.